These 25 T cell receptor beta chains were sequenced from one sample in a study of shared clonotypes between healthy human individuals. Sequenced by immunoSEQ multiplex PCR; TCRdb stores in-frame clones only, minus some. The top ten hold around 0.38% of the sample, which has roughly 1.4 million clones, 98% seen once. The material sequenced was naive CD4+ T cells sorted from blood. Subset noted: CD45RA+ positively selected. Receptors originate from a man aged 30 to 45 in good health.

The genes are TRBV7-3 and TRBJ2-1; 10 bases fit TRBD2. Germline assignment: CDR1 SGHTA and CDR2 FQGTGA. Trimming removed 0 bases from V and 7 bases from J; junction bases left unmatched: 6. The CDR3 extends over 16 amino acids. This CDR3 is CASSLTAGGPSNEQFF. Here the CDR3 DNA reads TGTGCCAGCAGCTTAACAGCGGGAGGGCCCTCGAATGAGCAGTTCTTC.

This chain links TRBV5-4 with TRBJ2-1; D is possibly TRBD2 (5 bases). This CDR3 is built from 16 residues. With 0 bases removed from V and 7 bases from J, the gap between germline ends came to 17 bases. CDR1 is SGHNT, CDR2 YYREEE, per germline (reference sequence). The CDR3 loop reads CASSLVGRRPINEQFF. As DNA, the CDR3 is TGTGCCAGCAGCTTGGTGGGCAGGAGGCCCATAAATGAGCAGTTCTTC.

This clone was counted a single time. The gene calls are TRBV28 and TRBJ2-7; TRBD2 matches at 7 bases. V gave up 6 bases and J gave up 5 bases; unmatched junction bases: 10. CDR3 size: 14 residues. Per germline, CDR1 MDHEN and CDR2 SYDVKM. Here the CDR3 reads CASRSPGRAHEQYF. The CDR3, as DNA: TGTGCCAGCAGATCACCGGGGAGGGCCCACGAGCAGTACTTC.

The CDR3 protein is CASSSGDRTDTQYF. In DNA, the CDR3 is TGTGCCAGCAGCTCGGGGGACAGAACAGATACGCAGTATTTT. The genes are TRBV7-3 and TRBJ2-3; weak D call: TRBD1 (7 bases). The germline V and J ends were trimmed by 4 bases and 3 bases, with 11 bases remaining between them. The CDR3 covers 14 residues. CDR1 is SGHTA, CDR2 FQGTGA, per germline.

The genes are TRBV4-3 and TRBJ2-7, with 13 nucleotides matching TRBD2. Germline CDR1 reads LGHNA; CDR2 reads YSLEER. The CDR3 spans 15 residues. V dropped 1 base and J dropped 7; count of bases not matched to a gene: 4. CDR3 amino acids: CASSQGLAGGREQYF. The CDR3 DNA is TGCGCCAGCAGCCAAGGACTAGCGGGAGGTCGGGAGCAGTACTTC.

This clone was seen only once. CDR3 in DNA: TGCGCCAGCAGCCAAGAGGTAGTGGGACCGATGAACACTGAAGCTTTCTTT. Its protein product is CASSQEVVGPMNTEAFF. This chain links TRBV4-3 with TRBJ1-1; tentative D call: TRBD1 (5 bases). V lost 0 bases and J 0 bases, leaving 14 bases between the germline ends. The germline gives CDR1 LGHNA, CDR2 YSLEER. There are 17 residues in the CDR3.

The chain carries TRBV5-4 and TRBJ2-5; TRBD2 matches 8 bases. V was clipped by 6 bases and J by 2 bases; unmatched bases: 15. The CDR3 has 17 amino acids. The germline gives CDR1 SGHNT, CDR2 YYREEE (reference sequence). The CDR3 reads CASTAHPGLAGQETQYF. DNA of the CDR3: TGTGCCAGCACAGCCCACCCTGGTTTAGCGGGGCAAGAGACCCAGTACTTC.

The chain recombines TRBV28 with TRBJ2-7; a weak D match, TRBD1 (5 bases). Germline V lookup: CDR1 MDHEN, CDR2 SYDVKM. This CDR3 is 16 amino acids long. Trimming shortened V by 6 bases and J by 2 bases, and 20 bases separated the two germline ends. The CDR3 here is CASSLFLGALTYEQYF. In DNA, the CDR3 is TGTGCCAGCAGCCTCTTTCTAGGGGCCCTAACCTACGAGCAGTACTTC.

V and J are TRBV7-2 and TRBJ2-1, with D maybe TRBD2 (6 bases). Trimming took 1 base from V and 6 from J, leaving 7 bases between them. Germline values: CDR1 SGHTA, CDR2 FQGNSA. The CDR3 contains 13 residues. The CDR3 sequence: CASSLGRANEQFF. CDR3 in DNA: TGTGCCAGCAGCTTAGGGAGGGCCAATGAGCAGTTCTTC.

The chain recombines TRBV25-1 with TRBJ2-1; 10 nucleotides align to TRBD2. After removal of 7 bases from V and 7 bases from J, the junction contained 4 bases not matched to a gene. The CDR3 sequence is 13 residues long. Germline loops: CDR1 MGHDK, CDR2 SYGVNS. The CDR3 spells CASNSGRVNEQFF. CDR3 DNA sequence: TGTGCCAGCAACAGCGGGAGGGTGAATGAGCAGTTCTTC.

Turning to this clone: Germline and junction disagree at one end, which may indicate a read error. The J gene is TRBJ1-3, the V gene TRBV7-7; maybe TRBD1 (6 bases). This CDR3 comprises 16 residues. CDR1 and CDR2 (germline): SSHAT, FNYEAQ (reference sequence). The CDR3 region is CASSKGQSVSGNTIYF. CDR3 sequence (DNA): TGTGCTAGCAGTAAAGGACAGTCTGTCTCTGGAAACACCATATATTTT.

This clone was observed once. The V and J genes are TRBV29-1 and TRBJ2-3; no reliable D call. CDR3 length: 13 residues. Trimming took 2 bases from V and 6 from J, leaving 12 bases between them. The germline gives CDR1 SQVTM, CDR2 ANQGSEA. CDR3 sequence (DNA): TGCAGCGTTGAAAGATCGTTGGGGGATACGCAGTATTTT. It translates to CSVERSLGDTQYF.

For the CDR3, the DNA is TGTGCCAGCAGGGACCTAGGGGATACGCAGTATTTT. It codes for CASRDLGDTQYF. The J gene is TRBJ2-3, the V gene TRBV2; D call uncertain. V was shortened by 6 bases and J by 6 bases, with 10 bases between the two germline ends. Germline V gives CDR1 SNHLY, CDR2 FYNNEI. The CDR3 spans 12 residues.

The chain's CDR3 is CASSPRQAMNTEAFF. In nucleotides, the CDR3 is TGTGCCAGCAGCCCCCGACAGGCCATGAACACTGAAGCTTTCTTT. The chain has TRBV11-2 and TRBJ1-1; TRBD1 might be the D (6 bases). Looked up from germline, CDR1 is SGHAT and CDR2 is FQNNGV. Trimming left V 5 bases short and J 0 bases short, with 13 bases between. The CDR3 consists of 15 residues.

The chain uses TRBV6-6 and TRBJ2-5; possible D gene TRBD1, 6 bases. The germline V gene encodes CDR1 MNHNY and CDR2 SVGAGI (reference sequence). V was cut by 6 bases and J by 3 bases, with 11 bases left in between. The CDR3 runs to 13 residues. CDR3 residues: CASRAGVKETQYF. Written as DNA, the CDR3 is TGTGCCAGCAGGGCAGGGGTGAAAGAGACCCAGTACTTC.

The chain employs TRBV5-1 and TRBJ2-3, with TRBD1 matching 8 bases. Per germline, CDR1 SGHRS and CDR2 YFSETQ. V dropped 0 bases and J dropped 2; count of bases not matched to a gene: 5. CDR3 length equals 16 residues. The CDR3 loop is CASSLGQDRDTDTQYF. Here the CDR3 DNA reads TGCGCCAGCAGCTTGGGCCAGGACAGGGACACAGATACGCAGTATTTT. Full variable domain (missing parts from reference TRBV5-1 and TRBJ2-3): KAGVTQTPRYLIKTRGQQVTLSCSPISGHRSVSWYQQTPGQGLQFLFEYFSETQRNKGNFPGRFSGRQFSNSRSEMNVSTLELGDSALYLCASSLGQDRDTDTQYFGPGTRLTVL.

V usage is TRBV9 and J usage is TRBJ2-5; 9 nucleotides align to TRBD2. The CDR3 is made up of 18 amino acids. From germline, CDR1 is SGDLS and CDR2 YYNGEE. V lost 0 bases, J lost 2 bases, and 11 bases stayed unmatched. CDR3 nucleotide sequence: TGTGCCAGCAGCGTAGGGCCGGCGGGAGGGCCTGGTCAAGAGACCCAGTACTTC. Encoded protein: CASSVGPAGGPGQETQYF.

Notes on this clone: A read error may account for a junction end that differs from germline. The chain uses TRBV9 and TRBJ2-1; 7 bases fit TRBD1. Germline V gene lookup returns CDR1 SGDLS and CDR2 YYNGEE. This CDR3 is 16 amino acids long. CDR3 amino acids: CASSVEDRVGRNKQFF. CDR3 coding DNA: TGTGCCAGCAGCGTAGAAGACAGGGTAGGTCGCAATAAGCAGTTCTTC.

V and J are TRBV18 and TRBJ1-2; 10 positions agree with TRBD1. This CDR3 spans 16 amino acids. Germline V CDR1 and CDR2: KGHSH, LQKENI. Unmatched junction bases numbered 4, after V lost 1 base and J lost 2 bases. CDR3 residues: CASSPQGQGGNYGYTF. The CDR3 bases are TGTGCCAGCTCACCACAAGGACAGGGGGGGAACTATGGCTACACCTTC. Complete variable domain (other parts from reference TRBV18 and TRBJ1-2): NAGVMQNPRHLVRRRGQEARLRCSPMKGHSHVYWYRQLPEEGLKFMVYLQKENIIDESGMPKERFSAEFPKEGPSILRIQQVVRGDSAAYFCASSPQGQGGNYGYTFGSGTRLTVV.

This clone has only one observation. The chain combines TRBV10-1 with TRBJ1-1, with a tentative D call TRBD1 (6 bases). Trimming left V 6 bases short and J 1 base short, with 18 bases between. The V gene's germline CDR1 is WNHNN and CDR2 SYGVQD (reference sequence). This CDR3 has 16 residues. CDR3 sequence reads: CASSSRRGGGNTEAFF. Written as DNA, the CDR3 is TGCGCCAGCAGCTCCCGACGAGGGGGTGGGAACACTGAAGCTTTCTTT.

This clone was recorded once. This chain connects TRBV6-5 to TRBJ2-3; possibly TRBD1 or TRBD2 for D (5 bases each). Between the trimmed V and J ends, which lost 6 bases and 8 bases, there was a span of 15 bases. The CDR3 sequence is 13 residues long. CDR1 and CDR2 (germline): MNHEY, SVGAGI. This chain's CDR3 is CASRGRGAFTQYF. CDR3 in DNA: TGTGCCAGCAGGGGACGAGGGGCTTTTACGCAGTATTTT.

Concerning this clone: Different DNA sequences within this sample yield the same CDR3. The V and J genes are TRBV4-3 and TRBJ2-1, with 7 bases fitting TRBD2. The junction had 5 bases not matched to a gene; V was cut back by 0 bases and J by 0 bases. The CDR3 totals 17 residues. In germline, CDR1 is LGHNA, CDR2 YSLEER. The CDR3 coding sequence is TGCGCCAGCAGCCAAGATCCAGGCGGGAGCTCCTACAATGAGCAGTTCTTC. This gives the protein CASSQDPGGSSYNEQFF.

Written as DNA, the CDR3 is TGCGCCAGCAGCACCGGAAGTGGTCAAGAAAAACTGTTTTTT. Its protein product is CASSTGSGQEKLFF. V usage is TRBV5-1 and J usage is TRBJ1-4; D is uncertain. The CDR3 contains 14 residues. Germline V gene data show CDR1 as SGHRS and CDR2 as YFSETQ. V lost 4 bases to trimming and J lost 8 bases, with 15 bases between them.

This chain links TRBV5-8 with TRBJ2-3, with no clear D. Per germline, CDR1 SGHTS and CDR2 YDEGEE. Trimming pared 2 bases from V and 0 bases from J, leaving 7 bases between. CDR3 length: 14 amino acids. The CDR3 DNA reads TGTGCCAGCAGCTTTCATACTAGCACAGATACGCAGTATTTT. It encodes CASSFHTSTDTQYF.

CDR3 protein: CASSPVEGAGEAFF. In DNA form, the CDR3 reads TGTGCCAGCTCACCAGTAGAGGGGGCGGGAGAAGCTTTCTTT. This rearrangement joins TRBV18 to TRBJ1-1; TRBD1 aligns across 7 bases. J gave up 8 bases and V 2 bases, and 8 bases lay outside the gene matches. The CDR3 runs to 14 residues. Per germline, CDR1 KGHSH and CDR2 LQKENI.